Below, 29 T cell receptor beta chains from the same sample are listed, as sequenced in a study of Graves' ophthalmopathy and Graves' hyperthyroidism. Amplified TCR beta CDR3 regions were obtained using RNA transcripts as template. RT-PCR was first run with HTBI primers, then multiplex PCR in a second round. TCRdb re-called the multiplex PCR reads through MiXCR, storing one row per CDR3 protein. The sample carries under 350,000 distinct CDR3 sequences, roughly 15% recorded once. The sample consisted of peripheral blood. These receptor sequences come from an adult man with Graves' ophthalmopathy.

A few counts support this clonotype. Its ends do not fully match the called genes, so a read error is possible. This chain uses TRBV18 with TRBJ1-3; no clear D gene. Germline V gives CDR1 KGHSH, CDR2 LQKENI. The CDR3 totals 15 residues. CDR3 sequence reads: CASSPPGVTGDTIYF. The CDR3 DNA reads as TGTGCCAGCTCACCACCCGGGGTAACTGGAGACACCATATATTTT.

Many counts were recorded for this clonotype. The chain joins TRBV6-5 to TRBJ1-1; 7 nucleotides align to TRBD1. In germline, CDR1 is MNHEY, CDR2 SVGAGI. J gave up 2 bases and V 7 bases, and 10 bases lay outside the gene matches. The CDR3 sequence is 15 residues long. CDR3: CASTPQGGGNTEAFF. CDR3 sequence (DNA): TGTGCCAGCACCCCGCAAGGGGGCGGAAACACTGAAGCTTTCTTT.

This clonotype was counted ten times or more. The CDR3 here is CASSAPPGHSSGANVLTF. The CDR3 DNA follows: TGTGCCAGCAGTGCCCCCCCCGGACATTCCTCTGGGGCCAACGTCCTGACTTTC. The chain has TRBV6-1 and TRBJ2-6; possible D gene TRBD1, 5 bases. The length of the CDR3 is 18 residues. V gave up 4 bases and J gave up 0 bases, with 16 bases separating them. Germline assignment: CDR1 MNHNS and CDR2 SASEGT.

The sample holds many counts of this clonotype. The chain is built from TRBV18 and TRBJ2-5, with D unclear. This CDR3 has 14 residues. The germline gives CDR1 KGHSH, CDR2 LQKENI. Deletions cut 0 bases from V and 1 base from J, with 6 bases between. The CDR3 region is CASSPPQPQETQYF. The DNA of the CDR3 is TGTGCCAGCTCACCACCGCAGCCCCAAGAGACCCAGTACTTC.

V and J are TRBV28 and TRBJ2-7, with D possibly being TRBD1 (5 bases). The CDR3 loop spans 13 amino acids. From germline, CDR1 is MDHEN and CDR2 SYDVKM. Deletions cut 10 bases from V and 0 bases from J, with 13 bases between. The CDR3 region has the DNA TGTGCCACCGAAGACAGCATCTCCTACGAGCAGTACTTC. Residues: CATEDSISYEQYF.

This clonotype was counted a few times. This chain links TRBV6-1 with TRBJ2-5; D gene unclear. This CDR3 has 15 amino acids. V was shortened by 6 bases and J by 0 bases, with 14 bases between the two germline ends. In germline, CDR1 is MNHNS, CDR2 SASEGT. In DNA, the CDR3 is TGTGCCAGCAGCCTCACGCGGCGGAACCAAGAGACCCAGTACTTC. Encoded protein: CASSLTRRNQETQYF.

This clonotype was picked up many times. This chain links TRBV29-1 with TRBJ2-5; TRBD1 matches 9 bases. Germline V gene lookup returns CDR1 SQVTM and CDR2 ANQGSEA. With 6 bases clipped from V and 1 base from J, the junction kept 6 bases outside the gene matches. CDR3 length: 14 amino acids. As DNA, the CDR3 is TGCAGCGTGGGACAGGGATTACTCCAAGAGACCCAGTACTTC. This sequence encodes CSVGQGLLQETQYF.

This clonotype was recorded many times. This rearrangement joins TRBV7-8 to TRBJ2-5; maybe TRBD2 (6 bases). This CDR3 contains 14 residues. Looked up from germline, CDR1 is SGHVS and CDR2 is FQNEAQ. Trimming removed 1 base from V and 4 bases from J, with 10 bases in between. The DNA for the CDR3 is TGTGCCAGCAGCTTAGTCAGGCGGGGAGAGACCCAGTACTTC. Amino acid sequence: CASSLVRRGETQYF.

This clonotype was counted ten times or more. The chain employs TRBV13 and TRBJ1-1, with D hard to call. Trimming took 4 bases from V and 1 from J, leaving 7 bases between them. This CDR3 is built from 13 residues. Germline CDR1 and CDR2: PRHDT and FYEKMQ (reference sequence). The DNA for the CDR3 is TGTGCCAGCAGCTCGACACCGAACACTGAAGCTTTCTTT. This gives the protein CASSSTPNTEAFF.

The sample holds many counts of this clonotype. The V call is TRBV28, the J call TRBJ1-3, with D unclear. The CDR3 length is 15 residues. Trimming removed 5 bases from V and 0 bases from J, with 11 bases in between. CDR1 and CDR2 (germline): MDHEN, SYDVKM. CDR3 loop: CASSDNSDSGNTIYF. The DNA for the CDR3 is TGTGCCAGCAGTGACAACAGCGACTCTGGAAACACCATATATTTT.

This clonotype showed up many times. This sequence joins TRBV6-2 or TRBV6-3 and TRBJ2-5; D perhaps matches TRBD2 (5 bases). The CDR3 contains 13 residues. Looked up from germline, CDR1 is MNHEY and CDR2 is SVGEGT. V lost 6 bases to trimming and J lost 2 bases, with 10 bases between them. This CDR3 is CASRTSGQETQYF. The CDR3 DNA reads TGTGCCAGCAGAACCTCGGGACAAGAGACCCAGTACTTC.

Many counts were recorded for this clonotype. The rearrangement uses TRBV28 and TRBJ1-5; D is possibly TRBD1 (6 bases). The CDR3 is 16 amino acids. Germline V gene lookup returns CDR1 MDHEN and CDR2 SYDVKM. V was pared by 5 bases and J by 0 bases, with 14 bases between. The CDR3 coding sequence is TGTGCCAGCAGTCTATCCACAGGGAATAGCAATCAGCCCCAGCATTTT. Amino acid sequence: CASSLSTGNSNQPQHF.

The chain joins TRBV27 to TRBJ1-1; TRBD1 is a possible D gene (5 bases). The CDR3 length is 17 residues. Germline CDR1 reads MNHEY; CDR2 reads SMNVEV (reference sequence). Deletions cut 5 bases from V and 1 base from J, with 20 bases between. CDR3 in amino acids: CASSPRGFGRKNTEAFF. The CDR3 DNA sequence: TGTGCCAGCAGTCCCCGGGGGTTCGGGAGGAAGAACACTGAAGCTTTCTTT.

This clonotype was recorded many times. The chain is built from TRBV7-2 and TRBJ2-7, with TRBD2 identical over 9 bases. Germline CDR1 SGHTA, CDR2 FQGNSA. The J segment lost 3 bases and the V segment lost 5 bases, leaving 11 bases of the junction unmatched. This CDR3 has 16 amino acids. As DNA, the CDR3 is TGTGCCAGCAGCCAACAATGGGCTAGCGGGGACTACGAGCAGTACTTC. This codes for CASSQQWASGDYEQYF.

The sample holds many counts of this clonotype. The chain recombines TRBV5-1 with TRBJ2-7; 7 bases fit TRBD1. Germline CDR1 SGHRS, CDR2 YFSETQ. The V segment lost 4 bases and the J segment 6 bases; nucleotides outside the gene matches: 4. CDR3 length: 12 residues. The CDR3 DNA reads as TGCGCCAGCAGCATGACAGGGCGCGAGCAGTACTTC. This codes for CASSMTGREQYF.

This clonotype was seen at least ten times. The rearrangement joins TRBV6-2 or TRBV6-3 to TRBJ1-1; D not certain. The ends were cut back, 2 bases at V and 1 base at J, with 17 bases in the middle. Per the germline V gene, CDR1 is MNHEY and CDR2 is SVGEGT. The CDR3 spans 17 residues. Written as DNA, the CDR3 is TGTGCCAGCAGTTACCCGGCCCTCATTGAGGCGAACACTGAAGCTTTCTTT. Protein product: CASSYPALIEANTEAFF.

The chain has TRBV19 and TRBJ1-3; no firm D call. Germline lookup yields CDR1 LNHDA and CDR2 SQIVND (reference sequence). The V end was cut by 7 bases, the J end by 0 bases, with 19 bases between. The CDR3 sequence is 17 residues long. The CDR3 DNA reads TGTGCCAGTACCAAGGGAAACGACCCAATCTCTGGAAACACCATATATTTT. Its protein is CASTKGNDPISGNTIYF.

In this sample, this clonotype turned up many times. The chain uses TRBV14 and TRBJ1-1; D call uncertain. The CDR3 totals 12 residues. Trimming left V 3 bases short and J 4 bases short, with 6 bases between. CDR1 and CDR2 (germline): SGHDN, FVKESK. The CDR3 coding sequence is TGTGCCAGCAGCCACCCGGGCACTGAAGCTTTCTTT. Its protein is CASSHPGTEAFF.

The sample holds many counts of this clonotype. CDR3 nucleotides: TGTGCCAGCAGCTTACCGTCCACTAGCGGTTACTCCTACGAGCAGTACTTC. Its protein is CASSLPSTSGYSYEQYF. The rearrangement links TRBV7-8 to TRBJ2-7; TRBD2 agrees at 8 bases. V was pared by 2 bases and J by 0 bases, with 9 bases of the junction left unmatched. From germline, CDR1 is SGHVS and CDR2 FQNEAQ. The length of the CDR3 is 17 residues.

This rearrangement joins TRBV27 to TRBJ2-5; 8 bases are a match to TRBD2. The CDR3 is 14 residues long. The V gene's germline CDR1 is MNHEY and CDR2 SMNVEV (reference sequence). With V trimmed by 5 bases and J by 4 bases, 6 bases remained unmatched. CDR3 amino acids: CASSPFAGGETQYF. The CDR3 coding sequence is TGTGCCAGCAGTCCCTTCGCGGGAGGAGAGACCCAGTACTTC.

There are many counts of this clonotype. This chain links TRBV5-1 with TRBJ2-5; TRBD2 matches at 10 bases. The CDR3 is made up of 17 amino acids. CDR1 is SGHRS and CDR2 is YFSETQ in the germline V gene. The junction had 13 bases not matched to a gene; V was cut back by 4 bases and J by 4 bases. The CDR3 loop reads CASSRLRSSGSSETQYF. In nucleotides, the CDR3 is TGCGCCAGCAGCCGTTTAAGATCTAGCGGGAGTTCAGAGACCCAGTACTTC.

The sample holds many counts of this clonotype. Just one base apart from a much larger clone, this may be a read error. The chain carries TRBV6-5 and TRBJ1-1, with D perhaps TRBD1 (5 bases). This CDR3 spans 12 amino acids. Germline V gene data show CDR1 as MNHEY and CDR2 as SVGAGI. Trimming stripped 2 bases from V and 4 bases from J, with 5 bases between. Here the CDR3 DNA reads TGTGCCAGCAGTTACGGGGCCACTGAAGCTTTCTTT. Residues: CASSYGATEAFF.

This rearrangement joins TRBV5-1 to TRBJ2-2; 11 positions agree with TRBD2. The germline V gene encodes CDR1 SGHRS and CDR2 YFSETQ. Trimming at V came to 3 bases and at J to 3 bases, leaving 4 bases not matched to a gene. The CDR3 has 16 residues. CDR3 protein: CASSSLTSGDTGELFF. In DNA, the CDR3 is TGCGCCAGCAGCTCGTTGACTAGCGGGGACACCGGGGAGCTGTTTTTT.

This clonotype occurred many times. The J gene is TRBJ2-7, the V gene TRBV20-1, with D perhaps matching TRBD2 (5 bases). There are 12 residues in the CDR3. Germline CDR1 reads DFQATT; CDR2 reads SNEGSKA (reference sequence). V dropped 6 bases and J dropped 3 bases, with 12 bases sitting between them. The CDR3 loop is CSAQTAGYEQYF. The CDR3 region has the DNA TGCAGTGCCCAGACCGCGGGCTACGAGCAGTACTTC.

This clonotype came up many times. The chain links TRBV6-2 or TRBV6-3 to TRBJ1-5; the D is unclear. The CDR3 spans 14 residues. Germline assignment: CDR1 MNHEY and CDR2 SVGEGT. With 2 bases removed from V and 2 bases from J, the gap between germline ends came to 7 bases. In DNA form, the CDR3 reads TGTGCCAGCAGTTACGGAGCGGGCAATCAGCCCCAGCATTTT. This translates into CASSYGAGNQPQHF.

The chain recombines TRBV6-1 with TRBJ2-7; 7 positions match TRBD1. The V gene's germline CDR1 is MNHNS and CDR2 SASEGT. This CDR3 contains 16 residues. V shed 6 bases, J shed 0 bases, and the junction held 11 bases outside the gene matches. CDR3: CASRGKRQGFSYEQYF. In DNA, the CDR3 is TGTGCCAGCAGGGGTAAGCGACAGGGATTCTCCTACGAGCAGTACTTC.

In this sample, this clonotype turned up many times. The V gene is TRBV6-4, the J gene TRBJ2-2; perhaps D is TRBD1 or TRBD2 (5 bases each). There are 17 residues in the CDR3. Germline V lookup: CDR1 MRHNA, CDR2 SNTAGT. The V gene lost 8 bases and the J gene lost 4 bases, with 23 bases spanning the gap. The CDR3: CASSNVHAGAGTGELFF. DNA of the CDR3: TGTGCCAGCTCGAACGTCCATGCTGGGGCGGGCACCGGGGAGCTGTTTTTT.

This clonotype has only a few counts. The CDR3 reads CASSQGFGLAGGQENIQYF. The CDR3 coding sequence is TGCGCCAGCAGCCAAGGTTTCGGACTAGCGGGGGGCCAAGAAAACATTCAGTACTTC. The J gene is TRBJ2-4, the V gene TRBV4-1; 14 bases are a match to TRBD2. CDR1 is MGHRA, CDR2 YSYEKL, per germline. The CDR3 runs to 19 residues. V was pared by 1 base and J by 5 bases, with 10 bases of the junction left unmatched.

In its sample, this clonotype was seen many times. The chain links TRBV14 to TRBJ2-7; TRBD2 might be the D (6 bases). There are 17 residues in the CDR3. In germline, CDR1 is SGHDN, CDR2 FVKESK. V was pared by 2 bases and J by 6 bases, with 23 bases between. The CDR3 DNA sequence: TGTGCCAGCAGCCAAATTTCCTTCTTCGGGGGTTACAGCGAGCAGTACTTC. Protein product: CASSQISFFGGYSEQYF.